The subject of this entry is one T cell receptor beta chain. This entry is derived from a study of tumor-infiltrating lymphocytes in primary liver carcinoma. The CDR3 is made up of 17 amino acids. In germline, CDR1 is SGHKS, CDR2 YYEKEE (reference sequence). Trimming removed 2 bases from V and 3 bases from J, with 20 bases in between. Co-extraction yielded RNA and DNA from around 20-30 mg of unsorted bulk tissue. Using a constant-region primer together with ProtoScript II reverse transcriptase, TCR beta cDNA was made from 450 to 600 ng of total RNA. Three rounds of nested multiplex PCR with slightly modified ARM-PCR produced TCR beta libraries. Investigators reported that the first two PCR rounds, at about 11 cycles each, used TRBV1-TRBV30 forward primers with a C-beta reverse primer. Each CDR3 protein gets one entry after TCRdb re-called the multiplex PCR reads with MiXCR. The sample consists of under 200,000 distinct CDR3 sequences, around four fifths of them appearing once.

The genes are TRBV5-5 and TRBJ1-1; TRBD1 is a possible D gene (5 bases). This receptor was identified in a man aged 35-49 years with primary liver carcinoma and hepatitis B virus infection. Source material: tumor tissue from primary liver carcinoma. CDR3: CASSFSSFAWGDTEAFF. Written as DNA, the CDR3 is TGTGCCAGCAGCTTCTCTTCTTTCGCCTGGGGGGACACTGAAGCTTTCTTT.